This T cell receptor beta chain was sequenced during a study of response to subunit inactivated influenza vaccine. One entry per CDR3 protein results from TCRdb running MiXCR on the RT-PCR reads. Among approximately 680,000 distinct CDR3 sequences listed, approximately 15% were seen once. The CDR3 runs 14 residues. CDR1 is DFQATT, CDR2 SNEGSKA, per germline (reference sequence). The J segment lost 5 bases and the V segment lost 5 bases, leaving 10 bases of the junction unmatched. This clonotype was recorded a few times. What it recognizes is unknown. Study results and caveats: Each seasonal flu vaccination may recruit only limited new T cells, authors suggested.

This sequence joins TRBV20-1 and TRBJ1-1, with TRBD1 matching over 8 bases. This receptor was obtained from a man aged 45-65 years who received an inactivated influenza vaccine. The source material was PBMCs from blood, sampled roughly 12 days after vaccination. The CDR3 nucleotides are TGCAGTGCTGGAAGGACAGGGAGGAAAACTGAAGCTTTCTTT. Residues: CSAGRTGRKTEAFF.